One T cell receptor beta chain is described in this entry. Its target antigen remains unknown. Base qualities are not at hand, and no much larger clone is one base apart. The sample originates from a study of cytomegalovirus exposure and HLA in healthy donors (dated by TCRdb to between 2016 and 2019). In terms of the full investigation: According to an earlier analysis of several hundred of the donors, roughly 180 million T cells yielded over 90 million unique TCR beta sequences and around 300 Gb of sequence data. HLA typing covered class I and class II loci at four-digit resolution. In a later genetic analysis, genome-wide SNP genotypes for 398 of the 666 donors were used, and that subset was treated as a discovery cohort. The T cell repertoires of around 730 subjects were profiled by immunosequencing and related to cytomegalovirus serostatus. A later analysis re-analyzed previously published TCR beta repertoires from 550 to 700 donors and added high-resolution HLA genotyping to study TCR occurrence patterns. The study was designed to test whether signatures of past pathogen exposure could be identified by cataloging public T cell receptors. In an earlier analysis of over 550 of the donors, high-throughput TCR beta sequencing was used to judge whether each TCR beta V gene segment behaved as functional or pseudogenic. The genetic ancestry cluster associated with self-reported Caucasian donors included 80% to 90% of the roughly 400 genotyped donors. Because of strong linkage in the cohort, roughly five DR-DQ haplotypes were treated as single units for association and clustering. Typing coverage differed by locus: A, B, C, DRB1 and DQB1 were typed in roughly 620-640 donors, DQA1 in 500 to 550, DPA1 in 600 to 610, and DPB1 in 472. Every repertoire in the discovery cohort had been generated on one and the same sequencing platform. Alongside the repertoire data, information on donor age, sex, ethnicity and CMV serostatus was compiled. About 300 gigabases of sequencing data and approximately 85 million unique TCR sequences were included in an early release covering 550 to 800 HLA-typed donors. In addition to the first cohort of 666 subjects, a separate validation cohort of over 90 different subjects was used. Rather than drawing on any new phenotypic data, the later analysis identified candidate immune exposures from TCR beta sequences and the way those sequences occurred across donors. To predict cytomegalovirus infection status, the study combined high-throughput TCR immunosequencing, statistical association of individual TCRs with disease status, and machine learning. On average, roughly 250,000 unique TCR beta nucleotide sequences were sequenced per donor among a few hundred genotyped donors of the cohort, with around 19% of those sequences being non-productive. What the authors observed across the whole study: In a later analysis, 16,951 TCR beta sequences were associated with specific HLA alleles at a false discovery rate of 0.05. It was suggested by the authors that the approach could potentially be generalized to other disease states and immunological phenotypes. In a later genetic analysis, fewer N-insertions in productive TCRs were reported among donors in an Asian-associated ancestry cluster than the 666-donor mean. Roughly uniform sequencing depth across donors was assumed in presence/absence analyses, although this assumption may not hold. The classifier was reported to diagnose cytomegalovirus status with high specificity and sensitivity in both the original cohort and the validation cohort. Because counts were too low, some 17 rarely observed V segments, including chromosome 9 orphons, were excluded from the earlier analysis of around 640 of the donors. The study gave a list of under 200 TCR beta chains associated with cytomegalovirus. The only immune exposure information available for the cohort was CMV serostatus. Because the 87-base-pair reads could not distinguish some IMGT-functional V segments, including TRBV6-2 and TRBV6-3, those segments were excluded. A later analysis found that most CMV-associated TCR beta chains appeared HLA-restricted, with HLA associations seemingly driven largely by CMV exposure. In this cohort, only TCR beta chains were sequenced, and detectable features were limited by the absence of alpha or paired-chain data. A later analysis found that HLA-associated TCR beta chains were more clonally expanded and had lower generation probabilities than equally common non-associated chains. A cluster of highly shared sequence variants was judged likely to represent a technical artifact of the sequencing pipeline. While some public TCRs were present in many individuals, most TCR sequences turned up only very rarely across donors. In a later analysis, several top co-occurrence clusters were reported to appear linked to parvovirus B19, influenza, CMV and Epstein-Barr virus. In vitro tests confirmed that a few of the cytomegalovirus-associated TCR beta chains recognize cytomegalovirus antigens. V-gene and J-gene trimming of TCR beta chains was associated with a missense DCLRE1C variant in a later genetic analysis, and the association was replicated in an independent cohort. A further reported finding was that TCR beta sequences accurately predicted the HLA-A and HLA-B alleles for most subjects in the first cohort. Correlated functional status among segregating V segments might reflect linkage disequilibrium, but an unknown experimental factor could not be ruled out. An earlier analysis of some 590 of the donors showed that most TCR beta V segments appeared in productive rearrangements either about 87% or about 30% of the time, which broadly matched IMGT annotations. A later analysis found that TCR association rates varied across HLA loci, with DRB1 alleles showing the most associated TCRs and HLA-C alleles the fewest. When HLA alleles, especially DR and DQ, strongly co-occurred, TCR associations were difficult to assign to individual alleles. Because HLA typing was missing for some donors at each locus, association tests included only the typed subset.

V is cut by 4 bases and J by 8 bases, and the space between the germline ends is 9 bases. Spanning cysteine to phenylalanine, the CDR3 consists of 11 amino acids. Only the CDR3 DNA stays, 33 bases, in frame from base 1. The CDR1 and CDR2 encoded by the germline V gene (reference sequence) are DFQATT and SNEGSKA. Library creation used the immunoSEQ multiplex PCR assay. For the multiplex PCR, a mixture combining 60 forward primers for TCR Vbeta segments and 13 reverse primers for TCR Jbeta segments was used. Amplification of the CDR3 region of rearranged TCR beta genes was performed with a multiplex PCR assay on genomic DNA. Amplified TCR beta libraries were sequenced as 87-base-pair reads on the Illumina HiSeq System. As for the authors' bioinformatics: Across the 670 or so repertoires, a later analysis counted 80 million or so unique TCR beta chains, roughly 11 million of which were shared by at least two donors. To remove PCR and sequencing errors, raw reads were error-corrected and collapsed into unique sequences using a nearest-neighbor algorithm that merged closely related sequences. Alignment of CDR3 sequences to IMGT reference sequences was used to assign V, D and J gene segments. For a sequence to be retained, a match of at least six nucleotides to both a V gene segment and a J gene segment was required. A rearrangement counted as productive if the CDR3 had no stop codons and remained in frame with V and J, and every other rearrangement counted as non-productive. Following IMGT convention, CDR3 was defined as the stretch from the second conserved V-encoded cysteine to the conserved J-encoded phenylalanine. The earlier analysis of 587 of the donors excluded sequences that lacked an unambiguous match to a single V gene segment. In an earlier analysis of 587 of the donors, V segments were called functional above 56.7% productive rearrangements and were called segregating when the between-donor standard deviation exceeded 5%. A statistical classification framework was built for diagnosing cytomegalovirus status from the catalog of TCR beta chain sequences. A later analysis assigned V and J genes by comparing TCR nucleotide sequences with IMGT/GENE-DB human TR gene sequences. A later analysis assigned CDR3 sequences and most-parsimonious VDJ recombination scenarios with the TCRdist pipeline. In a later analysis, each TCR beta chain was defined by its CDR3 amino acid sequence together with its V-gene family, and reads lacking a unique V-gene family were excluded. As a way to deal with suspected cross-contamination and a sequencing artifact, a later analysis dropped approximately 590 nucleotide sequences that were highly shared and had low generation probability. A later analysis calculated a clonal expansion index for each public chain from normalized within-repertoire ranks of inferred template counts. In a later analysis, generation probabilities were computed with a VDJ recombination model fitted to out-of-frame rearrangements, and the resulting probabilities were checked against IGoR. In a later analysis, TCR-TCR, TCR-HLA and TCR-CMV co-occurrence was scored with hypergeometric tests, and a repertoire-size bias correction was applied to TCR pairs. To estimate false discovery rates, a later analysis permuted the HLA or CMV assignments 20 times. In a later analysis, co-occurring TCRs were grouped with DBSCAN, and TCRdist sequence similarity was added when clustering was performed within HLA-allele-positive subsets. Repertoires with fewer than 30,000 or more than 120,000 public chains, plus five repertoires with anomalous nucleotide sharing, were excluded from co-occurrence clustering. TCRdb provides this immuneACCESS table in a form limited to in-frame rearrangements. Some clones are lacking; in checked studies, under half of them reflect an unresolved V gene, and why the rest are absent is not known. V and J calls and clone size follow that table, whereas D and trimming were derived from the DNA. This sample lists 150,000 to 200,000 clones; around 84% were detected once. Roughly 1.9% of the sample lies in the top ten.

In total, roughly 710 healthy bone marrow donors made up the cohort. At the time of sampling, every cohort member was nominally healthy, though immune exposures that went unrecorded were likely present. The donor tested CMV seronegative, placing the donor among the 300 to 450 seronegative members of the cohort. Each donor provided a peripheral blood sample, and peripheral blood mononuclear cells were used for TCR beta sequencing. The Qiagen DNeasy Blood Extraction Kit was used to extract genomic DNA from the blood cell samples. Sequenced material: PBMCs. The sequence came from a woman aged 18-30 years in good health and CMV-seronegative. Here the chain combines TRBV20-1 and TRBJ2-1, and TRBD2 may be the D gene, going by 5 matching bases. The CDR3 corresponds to CSATRGYEQFF. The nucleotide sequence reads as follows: TGCAGTGCTACCCGGGGATATGAGCAGTTCTTC.